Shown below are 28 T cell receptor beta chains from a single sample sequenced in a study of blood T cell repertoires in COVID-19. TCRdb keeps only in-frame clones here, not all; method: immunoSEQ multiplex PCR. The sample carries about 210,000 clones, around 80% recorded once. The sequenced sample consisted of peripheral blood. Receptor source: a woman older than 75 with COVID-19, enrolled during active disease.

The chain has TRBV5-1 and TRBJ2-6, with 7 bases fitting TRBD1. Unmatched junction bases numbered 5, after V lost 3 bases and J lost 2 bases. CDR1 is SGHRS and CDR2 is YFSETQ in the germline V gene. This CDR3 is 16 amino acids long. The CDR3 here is CASSYNRGAGANVLTF. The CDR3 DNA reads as TGCGCCAGCAGCTACAACAGGGGAGCTGGGGCCAACGTCCTGACTTTC.

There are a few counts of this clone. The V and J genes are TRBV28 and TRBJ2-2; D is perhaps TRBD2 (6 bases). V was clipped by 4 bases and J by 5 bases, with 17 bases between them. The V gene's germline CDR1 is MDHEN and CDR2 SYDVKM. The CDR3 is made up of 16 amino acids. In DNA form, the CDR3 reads TGTGCCAGCAGTTCTGGTGCGGGGAGTCGAACCGGGGAGCTGTTTTTT. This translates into CASSSGAGSRTGELFF.

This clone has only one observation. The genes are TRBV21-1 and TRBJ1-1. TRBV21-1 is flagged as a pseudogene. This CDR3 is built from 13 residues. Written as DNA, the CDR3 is TGTGCCAGCAGCCCCTGGGACTACACTGAAGCTTTCTTT. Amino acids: CASSPWDYTEAFF.

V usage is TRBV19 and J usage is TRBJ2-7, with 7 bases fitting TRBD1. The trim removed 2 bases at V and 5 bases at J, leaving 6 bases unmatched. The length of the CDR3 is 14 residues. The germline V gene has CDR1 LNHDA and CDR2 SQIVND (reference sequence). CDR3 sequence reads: CASSIRGPRDEQYF. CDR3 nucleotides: TGTGCCAGTAGTATAAGGGGGCCTCGGGACGAGCAGTACTTC. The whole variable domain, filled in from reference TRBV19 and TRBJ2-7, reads DGGITQSPKYLFRKEGQNVTLSCEQNLNHDAMYWYRQDPGQGLRLIYYSQIVNDFQKGDIAEGYSVSREKKESFPLTVTSAQKNPTAFYLCASSIRGPRDEQYFGPGTRLTVT.

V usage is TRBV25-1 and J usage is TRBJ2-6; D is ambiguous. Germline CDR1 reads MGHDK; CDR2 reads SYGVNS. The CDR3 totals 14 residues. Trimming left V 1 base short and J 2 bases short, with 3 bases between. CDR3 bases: TGTGCCAGCAGTGAATCTGCTGGGGCCAACGTCCTGACTTTC. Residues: CASSESAGANVLTF. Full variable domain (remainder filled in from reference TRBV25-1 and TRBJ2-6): EADIYQTPRYLVIGTGKKITLECSQTMGHDKMYWYQQDPGMELHLIHYSYGVNSTEKGDLSSESTVSRIRTEHFPLTLESARPSHTSQYLCASSESAGANVLTFGAGSRLTVL.

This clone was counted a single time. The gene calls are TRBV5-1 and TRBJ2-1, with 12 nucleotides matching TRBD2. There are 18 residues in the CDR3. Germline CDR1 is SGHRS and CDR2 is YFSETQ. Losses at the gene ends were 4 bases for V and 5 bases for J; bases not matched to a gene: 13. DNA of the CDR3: TGCGCCAGCAGCGTTCCTAGCGGGGGGGCCAGGGGTGACAATGAGCAGTTCTTC. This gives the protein CASSVPSGGARGDNEQFF.

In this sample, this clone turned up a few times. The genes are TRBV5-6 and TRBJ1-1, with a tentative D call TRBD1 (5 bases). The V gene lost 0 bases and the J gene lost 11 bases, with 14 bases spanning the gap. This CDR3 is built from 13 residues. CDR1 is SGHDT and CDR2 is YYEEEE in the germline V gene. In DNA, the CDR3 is TGTGCCAGCAGCTTGGTAGCAGGGAAGGGGGCTTTCTTT. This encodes CASSLVAGKGAFF. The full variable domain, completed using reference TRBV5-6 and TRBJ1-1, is DAGVTQSPTHLIKTRGQQVTLRCSPKSGHDTVSWYQQALGQGPQFIFQYYEEEERQRGNFPDRFSGHQFPNYSSELNVNALLLGDSALYLCASSLVAGKGAFFGQGTRLTVV.

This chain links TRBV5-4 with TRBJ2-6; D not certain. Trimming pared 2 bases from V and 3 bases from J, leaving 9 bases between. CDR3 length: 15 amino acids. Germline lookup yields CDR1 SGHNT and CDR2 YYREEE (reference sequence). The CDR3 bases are TGTGCCAGCAGCTTAGGAGAGAGTGGGGCCAACGTCCTGACTTTC. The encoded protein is CASSLGESGANVLTF.

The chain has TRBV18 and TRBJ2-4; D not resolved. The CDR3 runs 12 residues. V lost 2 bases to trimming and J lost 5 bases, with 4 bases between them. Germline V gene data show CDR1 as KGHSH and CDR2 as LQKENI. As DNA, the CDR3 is TGTGCCAGCTCACCAGCGGAAAACATTCAGTACTTC. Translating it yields CASSPAENIQYF.

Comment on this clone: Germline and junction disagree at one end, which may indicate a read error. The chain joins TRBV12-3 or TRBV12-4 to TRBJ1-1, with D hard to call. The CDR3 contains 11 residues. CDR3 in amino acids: CASSLAAGIVF. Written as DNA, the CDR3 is TGTGCCAGCAGTTTAGCCGCCGGGATCGTGTTT.

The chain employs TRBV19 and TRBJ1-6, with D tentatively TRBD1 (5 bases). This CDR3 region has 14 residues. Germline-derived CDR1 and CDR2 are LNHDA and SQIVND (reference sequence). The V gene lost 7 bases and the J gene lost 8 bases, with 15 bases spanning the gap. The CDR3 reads CASTSPGVDSPLHF. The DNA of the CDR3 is TGTGCCAGTACCTCCCCGGGGGTTGATTCACCCCTCCACTTT.

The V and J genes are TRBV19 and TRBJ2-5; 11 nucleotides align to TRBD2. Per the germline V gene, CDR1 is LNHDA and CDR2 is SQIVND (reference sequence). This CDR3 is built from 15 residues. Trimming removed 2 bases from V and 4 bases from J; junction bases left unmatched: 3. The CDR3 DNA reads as TGTGCCAGTAGTATATCTGGACTAGCGGGAGAGACCCAGTACTTC. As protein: CASSISGLAGETQYF.

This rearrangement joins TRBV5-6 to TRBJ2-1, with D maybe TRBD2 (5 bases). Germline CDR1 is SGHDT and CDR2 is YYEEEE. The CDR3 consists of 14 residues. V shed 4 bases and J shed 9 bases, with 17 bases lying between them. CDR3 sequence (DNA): TGTGCCAGCAGCCGGGGTTTTGGAGTAGGTGAGCAGTTCTTC. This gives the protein CASSRGFGVGEQFF.

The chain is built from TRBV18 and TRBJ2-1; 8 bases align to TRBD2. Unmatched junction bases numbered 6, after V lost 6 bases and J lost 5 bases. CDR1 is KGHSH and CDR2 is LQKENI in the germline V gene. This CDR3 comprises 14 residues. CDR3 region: CASSPGGAHNEQFF. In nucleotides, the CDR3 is TGTGCCAGCTCCCCCGGGGGGGCGCACAATGAGCAGTTCTTC.

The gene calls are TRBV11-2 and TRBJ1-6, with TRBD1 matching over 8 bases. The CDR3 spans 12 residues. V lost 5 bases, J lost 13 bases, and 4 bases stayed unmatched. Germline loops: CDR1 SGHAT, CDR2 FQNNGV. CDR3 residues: CASSPNRGPLHF. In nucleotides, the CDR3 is TGTGCCAGCAGCCCAAACAGGGGGCCCCTCCACTTT.

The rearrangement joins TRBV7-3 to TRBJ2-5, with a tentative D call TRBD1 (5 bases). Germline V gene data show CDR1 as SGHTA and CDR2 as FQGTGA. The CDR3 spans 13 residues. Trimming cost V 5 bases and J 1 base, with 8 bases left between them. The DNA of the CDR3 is TGTGCCAGCAGCCGACAGCCCCAAGAGACCCAGTACTTC. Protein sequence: CASSRQPQETQYF.

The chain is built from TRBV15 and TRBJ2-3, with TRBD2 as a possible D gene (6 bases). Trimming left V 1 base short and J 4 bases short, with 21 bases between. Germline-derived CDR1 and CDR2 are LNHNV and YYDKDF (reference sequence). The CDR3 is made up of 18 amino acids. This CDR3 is CATSRGPPWTGGADTQYF. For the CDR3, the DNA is TGTGCCACCAGCAGAGGCCCCCCGTGGACGGGCGGGGCAGATACGCAGTATTTT.

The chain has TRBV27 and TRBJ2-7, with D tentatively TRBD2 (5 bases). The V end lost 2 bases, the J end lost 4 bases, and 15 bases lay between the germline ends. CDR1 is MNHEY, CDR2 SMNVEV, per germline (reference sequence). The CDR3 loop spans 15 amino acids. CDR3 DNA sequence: TGTGCCAGCAGTTTAGTTCCGGGGAACTCTTACGAGCAGTACTTC. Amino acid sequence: CASSLVPGNSYEQYF.

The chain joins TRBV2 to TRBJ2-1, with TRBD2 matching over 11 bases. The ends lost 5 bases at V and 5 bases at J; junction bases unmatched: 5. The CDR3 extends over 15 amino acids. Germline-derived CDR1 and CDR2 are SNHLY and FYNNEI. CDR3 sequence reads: CASSSSSGGHNEQFF. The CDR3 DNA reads TGTGCCAGCAGTAGTTCTAGCGGGGGGCACAATGAGCAGTTCTTC.

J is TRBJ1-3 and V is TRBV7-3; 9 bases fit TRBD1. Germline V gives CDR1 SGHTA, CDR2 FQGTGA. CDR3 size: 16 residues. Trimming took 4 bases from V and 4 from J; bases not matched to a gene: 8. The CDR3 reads CASSYTGQGLGNTIYF. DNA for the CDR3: TGTGCCAGCAGCTACACCGGACAGGGGCTCGGAAACACCATATATTTT.

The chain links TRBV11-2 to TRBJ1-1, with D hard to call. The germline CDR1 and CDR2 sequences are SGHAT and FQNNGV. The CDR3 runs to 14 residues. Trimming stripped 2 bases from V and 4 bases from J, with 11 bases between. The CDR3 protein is CASSLPRWSTEAFF. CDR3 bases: TGTGCCAGCAGCTTACCCAGGTGGTCCACTGAAGCTTTCTTT.

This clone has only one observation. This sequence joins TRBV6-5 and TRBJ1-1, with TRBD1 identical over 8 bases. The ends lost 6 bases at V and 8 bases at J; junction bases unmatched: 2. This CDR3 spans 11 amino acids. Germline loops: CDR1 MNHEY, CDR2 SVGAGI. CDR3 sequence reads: CASRTGEEAFF. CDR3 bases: TGTGCCAGCAGGACAGGGGAGGAAGCTTTCTTT.

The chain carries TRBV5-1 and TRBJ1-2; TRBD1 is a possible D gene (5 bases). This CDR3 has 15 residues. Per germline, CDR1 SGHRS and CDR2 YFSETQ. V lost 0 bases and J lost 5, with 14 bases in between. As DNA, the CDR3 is TGCGCCAGCAGCTTGGCCGCAACAGGCATTTATGGCTACACCTTC. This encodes CASSLAATGIYGYTF.

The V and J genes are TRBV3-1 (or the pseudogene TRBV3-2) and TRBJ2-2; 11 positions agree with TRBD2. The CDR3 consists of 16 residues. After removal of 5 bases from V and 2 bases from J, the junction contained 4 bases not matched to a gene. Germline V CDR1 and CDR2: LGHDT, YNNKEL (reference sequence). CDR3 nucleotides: TGTGCCAGCAGCAAAACTAGCGGGGGAAACACCGGGGAGCTGTTTTTT. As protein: CASSKTSGGNTGELFF.

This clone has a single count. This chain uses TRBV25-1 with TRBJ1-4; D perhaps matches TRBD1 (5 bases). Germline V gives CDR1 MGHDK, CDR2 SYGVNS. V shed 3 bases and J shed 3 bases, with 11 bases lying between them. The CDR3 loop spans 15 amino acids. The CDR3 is CASSEDARANEKLFF. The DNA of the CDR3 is TGTGCCAGCAGTGAGGACGCCAGGGCTAATGAAAAACTGTTTTTT.

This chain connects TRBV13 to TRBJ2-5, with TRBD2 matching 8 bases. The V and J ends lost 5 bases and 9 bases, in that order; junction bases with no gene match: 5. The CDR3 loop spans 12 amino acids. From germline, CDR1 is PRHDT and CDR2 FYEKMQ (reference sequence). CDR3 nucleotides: TGTGCCAGCAGCCTAATAGCGGGACCCCAGTACTTC. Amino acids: CASSLIAGPQYF.

The CDR3 loop is CASSQDRQRAYEQYF. As DNA, the CDR3 is TGTGCCAGCAGCCAAGATCGGCAGCGGGCCTACGAGCAGTACTTC. The chain carries TRBV3-1 (or the pseudogene TRBV3-2) and TRBJ2-7; maybe TRBD2 (6 bases). CDR1 and CDR2 (germline): LGHDT, YNNKEL (reference sequence). The ends were cut back, 0 bases at V and 2 bases at J, with 11 bases in the middle. This CDR3 spans 15 amino acids.

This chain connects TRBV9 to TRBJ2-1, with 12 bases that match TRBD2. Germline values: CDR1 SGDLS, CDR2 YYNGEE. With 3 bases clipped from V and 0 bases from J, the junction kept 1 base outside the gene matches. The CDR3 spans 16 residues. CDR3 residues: CASSATSGSSYNEQFF. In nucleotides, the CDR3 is TGTGCCAGCAGCGCGACTAGCGGGAGCTCCTACAATGAGCAGTTCTTC.